This T cell receptor beta chain derives from a study of T-cell memory formation after mild COVID-19. MiXCR was run by TCRdb on the 5' RACE reads, yielding one entry per CDR3 protein. The sample records some 65,000 distinct CDR3 sequences, 16% being singletons. To note about this clonotype: What it recognizes is unknown. The junction departs from the called germline gene at one end, perhaps through a read error.

Germline values: CDR1 MGHRA, CDR2 YSYEKL. The CDR3 runs to 16 residues. Broader study findings: Clones from the second wave (peaking day 37) had unconfirmed SARS-CoV-2 specificity.

The chain carries TRBV4-1 and TRBJ2-7, with D possibly being TRBD1 (6 bases). The material sequenced was PBMCs or a T cell subset sorted from them (not recorded which). This clonotype was sampled from an adult woman who had mild COVID-19 (a few samples of this study predate the infection). Cell type and time point are not known. The CDR3 DNA is TGCGACAGCAGCCAAGAAGCACAGGGACCTTACTACGAGCAGTACTTC. It specifies CDSSQEAQGPYYEQYF.